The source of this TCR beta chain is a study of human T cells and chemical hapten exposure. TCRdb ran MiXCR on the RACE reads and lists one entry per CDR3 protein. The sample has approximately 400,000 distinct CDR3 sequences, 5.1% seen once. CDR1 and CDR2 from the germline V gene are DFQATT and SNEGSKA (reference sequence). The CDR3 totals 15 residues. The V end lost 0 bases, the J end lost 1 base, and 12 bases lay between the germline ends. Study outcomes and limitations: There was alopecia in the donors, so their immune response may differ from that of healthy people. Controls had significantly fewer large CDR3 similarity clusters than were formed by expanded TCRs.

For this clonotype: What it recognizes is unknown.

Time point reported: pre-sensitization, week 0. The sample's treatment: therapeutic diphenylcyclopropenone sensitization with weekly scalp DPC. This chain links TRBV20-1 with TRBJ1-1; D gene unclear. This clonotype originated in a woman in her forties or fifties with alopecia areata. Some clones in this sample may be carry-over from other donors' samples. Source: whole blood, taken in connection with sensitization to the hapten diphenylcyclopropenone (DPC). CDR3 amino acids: CSARDRWRSNTEAFF. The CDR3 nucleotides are TGCAGTGCTAGAGATAGGTGGAGGTCGAACACTGAAGCTTTCTTT.